These T cell receptor beta chains were read from a single sample in a study of blood T cell repertoires in COVID-19. Assay used: immunoSEQ multiplex PCR; TCRdb lists only in-frame clones, some missing. Seen here are over 110,000 clones, 70% to 85% observed once, and the top ten hold about 9.4%. Sample: peripheral blood. These receptors were obtained from a man aged 55 to 70 with active or convalescent COVID-19. Each CDR3 is given with its conserved first and last residue. The D gene is left open where the match is weak. Some rows have no size entry. The others give once, few or many, or a class for an expanded clone.

clone_size: once; v_call: TRBV2; j_call: TRBJ2-5; d_call: .; cdr3_aa: CASRRAETQYF; cdr3_nt: TGTGCCAGCAGAAGAGCGGAGACCCAGTACTTC
clone_size: once; v_call: TRBV19; j_call: TRBJ2-1; d_call: .; cdr3_aa: CASSIAKGDNYNEQFF; cdr3_nt: TGTGCCAGTAGTATAGCCAAGGGGGACAACTACAATGAGCAGTTCTTC
clone_size: .; v_call: TRBV6-5; j_call: TRBJ1-3; d_call: TRBD1; cdr3_aa: CASSYSVTGSGNTIYF; cdr3_nt: TGTGCCAGCAGTTACTCAGTGACAGGGTCTGGAAACACCATATATTTT
clone_size: .; v_call: TRBV7-2; j_call: TRBJ2-1; d_call: .; cdr3_aa: CASSFESRDGDEQFF; cdr3_nt: TGTGCCAGCAGCTTTGAGTCGCGGGATGGCGATGAGCAGTTCTTC
clone_size: .; v_call: TRBV7-2; j_call: TRBJ1-6; d_call: TRBD1; cdr3_aa: CASSLLKTGNSPLHF; cdr3_nt: TGTGCCAGCAGCTTATTAAAGACAGGGAATTCACCCCTCCACTTT
clone_size: once; v_call: TRBV7-9; j_call: TRBJ2-1; d_call: .; cdr3_aa: CASNRLDSGEQFF; cdr3_nt: TGTGCCAGCAACCGTCTTGACAGTGGTGAGCAGTTCTTC
clone_size: .; v_call: TRBV7-2; j_call: TRBJ1-2; d_call: .; cdr3_aa: CASSPNGFYGYTF; cdr3_nt: TGTGCCAGCAGCCCCAACGGGTTCTATGGCTACACCTTC
clone_size: .; v_call: TRBV7-2; j_call: TRBJ2-3; d_call: .; cdr3_aa: CASRLLLRPSTDTQYF; cdr3_nt: TGTGCCAGCAGACTCCTATTGCGGCCTAGCACAGATACGCAGTATTTT
clone_size: .; v_call: TRBV6-5; j_call: TRBJ1-2; d_call: .; cdr3_aa: CASSYGEPYGYTF; cdr3_nt: TGTGCCAGCAGTTACGGGGAGCCCTATGGCTACACCTTC
clone_size: .; v_call: TRBV12-3/TRBV12-4; j_call: TRBJ2-3; d_call: TRBD2; cdr3_aa: CASYSGGRDTQYF; cdr3_nt: TGTGCCAGCTACAGCGGGGGGCGGGATACGCAGTATTTT
clone_size: .; v_call: TRBV11-3; j_call: TRBJ2-7; d_call: TRBD1; cdr3_aa: CASSFIQGSSYEQYF; cdr3_nt: TGTGCCAGCAGCTTCATACAGGGGAGCTCCTACGAGCAGTACTTC
clone_size: few; v_call: TRBV6-5; j_call: TRBJ1-2; d_call: TRBD1; cdr3_aa: CASTSGGPFYGYTF; cdr3_nt: TGTGCCAGCACCTCAGGGGGACCTTTCTATGGCTACACCTTC
clone_size: .; v_call: TRBV30; j_call: TRBJ1-4; d_call: .; cdr3_aa: CAWNTGVRGEKLFF; cdr3_nt: TGTGCCTGGAACACGGGAGTTCGGGGTGAAAAACTGTTTTTT
clone_size: once; v_call: TRBV27; j_call: TRBJ1-6; d_call: TRBD1; cdr3_aa: CASSFGTGDNSPLHF; cdr3_nt: TGTGCCAGCAGTTTCGGGACAGGGGATAATTCACCCCTCCACTTT
clone_size: .; v_call: TRBV10-2; j_call: TRBJ1-2; d_call: .; cdr3_aa: CASSESVGGWNYGYTF; cdr3_nt: TGCGCCAGCAGTGAGTCGGTGGGCGGGTGGAACTATGGCTACACCTTC
clone_size: .; v_call: TRBV5-8; j_call: TRBJ1-2; d_call: .; cdr3_aa: CASSFTGVYGYTF; cdr3_nt: TGTGCCAGCAGCTTCACAGGAGTCTATGGCTACACCTTC
clone_size: few; v_call: TRBV10-1; j_call: TRBJ1-6; d_call: TRBD1; cdr3_aa: CASSGRTGDSPLHF; cdr3_nt: TGCGCCAGCAGTGGTAGGACAGGGGATTCACCCCTCCACTTT
clone_size: few; v_call: TRBV10-1; j_call: TRBJ2-2; d_call: .; cdr3_aa: CASSTVTGELFF; cdr3_nt: TGCGCCAGCAGTACGGTCACCGGGGAGCTGTTTTTT
clone_size: .; v_call: TRBV29-1; j_call: TRBJ1-1; d_call: .; cdr3_aa: CSVVPKLNTEAFF; cdr3_nt: TGCAGCGTTGTTCCGAAGCTTAACACTGAAGCTTTCTTT
clone_size: .; v_call: TRBV9; j_call: TRBJ2-1; d_call: TRBD2; cdr3_aa: CASSVIAGGPVDEQFF; cdr3_nt: TGTGCCAGCAGCGTCATAGCGGGAGGGCCGGTTGATGAGCAGTTCTTC
clone_size: .; v_call: TRBV14; j_call: TRBJ2-6; d_call: TRBD1; cdr3_aa: CASSQDNRGPSSGANVLTF; cdr3_nt: TGTGCCAGCAGCCAAGATAACAGGGGGCCCTCCTCTGGGGCCAACGTCCTGACTTTC
clone_size: .; v_call: TRBV7-2; j_call: TRBJ2-5; d_call: TRBD1; cdr3_aa: CASSPGTGSVRGQETQYF; cdr3_nt: TGTGCCAGCAGCCCAGGGACAGGGAGTGTGCGGGGCCAAGAGACCCAGTACTTC
clone_size: .; v_call: TRBV11-2; j_call: TRBJ2-5; d_call: .; cdr3_aa: CASSPRGETQYF; cdr3_nt: TGTGCCAGCAGCCCAAGGGGGGAGACCCAGTACTTC
clone_size: .; v_call: TRBV5-6; j_call: TRBJ2-3; d_call: .; cdr3_aa: CASSPGTTDTQYF; cdr3_nt: TGTGCCAGCAGCCCGGGGACTACAGATACGCAGTATTTT
clone_size: .; v_call: TRBV5-6; j_call: TRBJ1-6; d_call: TRBD1; cdr3_aa: CASSIGSTGVVSPLHF; cdr3_nt: TGTGCCAGCAGCATTGGGTCGACAGGGGTTGTTTCACCCCTCCACTTT
clone_size: .; v_call: TRBV27; j_call: TRBJ2-5; d_call: TRBD1; cdr3_aa: CASSFSGTAKETQYF; cdr3_nt: TGTGCCAGCAGTTTCTCCGGGACAGCCAAAGAGACCCAGTACTTC
clone_size: .; v_call: TRBV19; j_call: TRBJ1-5; d_call: TRBD1; cdr3_aa: CASSKTGSVGNQPQHF; cdr3_nt: TGTGCCAGTAGCAAGACAGGGTCTGTCGGCAATCAGCCCCAGCATTTT
clone_size: once; v_call: TRBV6-1; j_call: TRBJ1-1; d_call: .; cdr3_aa: CASSDNLKGRGTEAFF; cdr3_nt: TGTGCCAGCAGTGATAATCTCAAGGGCAGGGGCACTGAAGCTTTCTTT
clone_size: .; v_call: TRBV7-9; j_call: TRBJ1-4; d_call: TRBD1; cdr3_aa: CASSLAGQNNEKLFF; cdr3_nt: TGTGCCAGCAGCTTAGCGGGACAGAACAATGAAAAACTGTTTTTT
clone_size: .; v_call: TRBV9; j_call: TRBJ2-2; d_call: TRBD1; cdr3_aa: CASSASVGQGLTGELFF; cdr3_nt: TGTGCCAGCAGCGCAAGCGTAGGACAGGGTTTAACTGGGGAGCTGTTTTTT
clone_size: .; v_call: TRBV7-2; j_call: TRBJ2-3; d_call: .; cdr3_aa: CASSLFAVGGTDTQYF; cdr3_nt: TGTGCCAGCAGCTTATTTGCGGTCGGGGGCACAGATACGCAGTATTTT
clone_size: .; v_call: TRBV9; j_call: TRBJ1-4; d_call: .; cdr3_aa: CASSSSGLAVEKLFF; cdr3_nt: TGTGCCAGCAGCTCCTCAGGGTTAGCGGTCGAAAAACTGTTTTTT
clone_size: .; v_call: TRBV7-9; j_call: TRBJ1-2; d_call: .; cdr3_aa: CASSFSPLHYGYTF; cdr3_nt: TGTGCCAGCAGCTTTTCCCCCCTTCACTATGGCTACACCTTC
clone_size: .; v_call: TRBV18; j_call: TRBJ1-1; d_call: TRBD1; cdr3_aa: CASSPPGQGATEAFF; cdr3_nt: TGTGCCAGCTCACCGCCGGGACAGGGGGCAACTGAAGCTTTCTTT
clone_size: .; v_call: TRBV30; j_call: TRBJ1-1; d_call: .; cdr3_aa: CAWSNIGGTEAFF; cdr3_nt: TGTGCCTGGAGTAACATCGGGGGCACTGAAGCTTTCTTT
clone_size: few; v_call: TRBV10-1; j_call: TRBJ1-3; d_call: .; cdr3_aa: CASSDGGLTGNTIYF; cdr3_nt: TGCGCCAGCAGTGACGGGGGGCTAACTGGAAACACCATATATTTT
clone_size: .; v_call: TRBV2; j_call: TRBJ2-1; d_call: TRBD2; cdr3_aa: CASSGLAGAFFWYNEQFF; cdr3_nt: TGTGCCAGCAGTGGACTAGCGGGGGCCTTTTTCTGGTACAATGAGCAGTTCTTC
clone_size: .; v_call: TRBV10-1; j_call: TRBJ2-1; d_call: TRBD2; cdr3_aa: CASSLVGRAYEQFF; cdr3_nt: TGCGCCAGCAGTCTAGTCGGGAGGGCCTATGAGCAGTTCTTC
clone_size: .; v_call: TRBV5-1; j_call: TRBJ2-7; d_call: TRBD1; cdr3_aa: CASSLGQGAYEQYF; cdr3_nt: TGCGCCAGCAGCTTGGGACAGGGGGCATACGAGCAGTACTTC
clone_size: .; v_call: TRBV6-2/TRBV6-3; j_call: TRBJ1-4; d_call: TRBD1; cdr3_aa: CASSLSTGMATNEKLFF; cdr3_nt: TGTGCCAGCAGTCTCTCGACAGGGATGGCAACTAATGAAAAACTGTTTTTT
clone_size: .; v_call: TRBV7-2; j_call: TRBJ1-1; d_call: .; cdr3_aa: CASSFRVRDTEAFF; cdr3_nt: TGTGCCAGCAGCTTCCGGGTCAGAGACACTGAAGCTTTCTTT
clone_size: .; v_call: TRBV5-6; j_call: TRBJ1-3; d_call: .; cdr3_aa: CASSLSQEEYF; cdr3_nt: TGTGCCAGCAGCTTGTCGCAGGAGGAATATTTT
clone_size: .; v_call: TRBV5-4; j_call: TRBJ1-4; d_call: TRBD1; cdr3_aa: CASSPGTGDEKLFF; cdr3_nt: TGTGCCAGCAGCCCCGGGACAGGGGATGAAAAACTGTTTTTT
clone_size: .; v_call: TRBV25-1; j_call: TRBJ1-2; d_call: TRBD1; cdr3_aa: CASGNQTGTGYNFYGYTF; cdr3_nt: TGTGCCAGCGGGAACCAGACCGGGACAGGGTATAACTTCTATGGCTACACCTTC
clone_size: once; v_call: TRBV24-1; j_call: TRBJ1-1; d_call: .; cdr3_aa: CATSDSTGFEAFF; cdr3_nt: TGTGCCACCAGTGACAGTACAGGATTTGAAGCTTTCTTT
clone_size: .; v_call: TRBV9; j_call: TRBJ1-3; d_call: .; cdr3_aa: CASSVVPGTVSGNTIYF; cdr3_nt: TGTGCCAGCAGCGTAGTGCCAGGGACTGTCTCTGGAAACACCATATATTTT
clone_size: .; v_call: TRBV5-1; j_call: TRBJ1-1; d_call: TRBD1; cdr3_aa: CASSDYQGGAAEAFF; cdr3_nt: TGCGCCAGCAGCGACTACCAGGGGGGAGCGGCTGAAGCTTTCTTT
clone_size: .; v_call: TRBV14; j_call: TRBJ2-1; d_call: TRBD1; cdr3_aa: CASSRFRGLRNEQFF; cdr3_nt: TGTGCCAGCAGCCGATTCAGGGGGCTGCGGAATGAGCAGTTCTTC
clone_size: .; v_call: TRBV3-1/TRBV3-2; j_call: TRBJ1-2; d_call: .; cdr3_aa: CASSQTGTRTLTYGYTF; cdr3_nt: TGTGCCAGCAGCCAAACCGGGACTCGAACCCTCACATATGGCTACACCTTC
clone_size: once; v_call: TRBV10-2; j_call: TRBJ2-2; d_call: .; cdr3_aa: CASSEYSPGELFF; cdr3_nt: TGCGCCAGCAGTGAATATAGCCCCGGGGAGCTGTTTTTT
clone_size: .; v_call: TRBV18; j_call: TRBJ1-2; d_call: TRBD1; cdr3_aa: CASSVGTADGYTF; cdr3_nt: TGTGCCAGCTCAGTTGGGACAGCTGATGGCTACACCTTC
clone_size: .; v_call: TRBV6-1; j_call: TRBJ1-2; d_call: .; cdr3_aa: CASSEKGDYGYTF; cdr3_nt: TGTGCCAGCAGTGAAAAGGGAGACTATGGCTACACCTTC
clone_size: .; v_call: TRBV7-9; j_call: TRBJ1-3; d_call: .; cdr3_aa: CASSLWRADSGNTIYF; cdr3_nt: TGTGCCAGCAGCCTGTGGAGGGCAGACTCTGGAAACACCATATATTTT